This T cell receptor (beta chain) was sequenced in a study of blood T cell repertoires in COVID-19. At the level of the study: Samples taken during acute and convalescent COVID-19 were collected in the United States, Italy and Spain. The analysed material was cDNA or gDNA that came from T cells, B-cell-depleted T cells, or PBMCs.

How the authors handled the data: Amplification of reference gene primers was used by the study to estimate nucleated cell counts. The data were produced by immunoSEQ multiplex PCR, yet TCRdb's version contains in-frame clones alone and is incomplete. V and J calls plus clone size are reproduced from that table; the DNA served to infer D and trimming. The data contain about 190,000 clones, 65% to 85% of them singletons. The source of this sequence is a man over 45 with active or convalescent COVID-19. Material: peripheral blood.

DNA for the CDR3: TGCAGCTCCCACGACAGCGATGGCTACACCTTC. Amino acid sequence: CSSHDSDGYTF. The chain carries TRBV20-1 and TRBJ1-2; perhaps TRBD1 as D (5 bases). CDR1 and CDR2 (germline): DFQATT, SNEGSKA (reference sequence). This CDR3 comprises 11 residues.